These 21 T cell receptor beta chains were sequenced from one sample in a study of blood T cells in healthy people across ages. PCR was performed a second time for roughly 7 to 11 cycles using a sample-barcoded 5' primer and a J-beta primer mix. TCRdb reanalysed the 5' RACE reads using MiXCR and keeps one entry per CDR3 protein. The sample carries some 730,000 distinct CDR3 sequences, around a fifth recorded once. Input material: blood. The receptors were sampled from a man aged 65 to 85 in good health.

This clonotype was observed a handful of times. This CDR3 reads CASSGGTGLNTGELFF. The DNA for the CDR3 is TGTGCCAGCAGTGGCGGGACGGGACTGAACACCGGGGAGCTGTTTTTT. The chain links TRBV25-1 to TRBJ2-2; maybe TRBD2 (6 bases). The CDR3 extends over 16 amino acids. The germline gives CDR1 MGHDK, CDR2 SYGVNS. V gave up 4 bases and J gave up 1 base, with 13 bases separating them.

The V gene is TRBV2, the J gene TRBJ1-2, with D perhaps matching TRBD1 (5 bases). Trimming removed 4 bases at V and 8 bases at J, with 8 bases between. Germline V gene lookup returns CDR1 SNHLY and CDR2 FYNNEI. This CDR3 contains 11 residues. CDR3 amino acids: CASSGGGGYTF. In DNA, the CDR3 is TGTGCCAGCAGTGGGGGCGGCGGCTACACCTTC.

V gene TRBV3-1 combines with J gene TRBJ2-3; 8 bases align to TRBD2. V trimming: 4 bases; J trimming: 8 bases; junction bases outside the gene matches: 20. The CDR3 has 18 amino acids. From germline, CDR1 is LGHDT and CDR2 YNNKEL (reference sequence). The CDR3 loop reads CASSPLLTSGGSGGTQYF. Written as DNA, the CDR3 is TGTGCCAGCAGCCCCCTTCTGACCAGCGGGGGTTCCGGGGGTACGCAGTATTTT.

This clonotype was picked up a small number of times. The chain joins TRBV6-1 to TRBJ1-5, with unresolved D. Per germline, CDR1 MNHNS and CDR2 SASEGT. The CDR3 consists of 15 residues. V shed 6 bases and J shed 3 bases, with 15 bases lying between them. The CDR3 nucleotides are TGTGCCAGCAGAGCAACGGGTGCGGACAATCAGCCCCAGCATTTT. This translates into CASRATGADNQPQHF.

Only a few counts were recorded for this clonotype. The chain combines TRBV27 with TRBJ1-1; no definite D call. In germline, CDR1 is MNHEY, CDR2 SMNVEV (reference sequence). The CDR3 has 14 amino acids. The ends were cut back, 5 bases at V and 6 bases at J, with 16 bases in the middle. The CDR3 bases are TGTGCCAGCAGTCCCGCCTGGTTGGATGCTGAAGCTTTCTTT. Protein: CASSPAWLDAEAFF.

The chain combines TRBV20-1 with TRBJ2-3; 9 nucleotides line up with TRBD2. Germline assignment: CDR1 DFQATT and CDR2 SNEGSKA (reference sequence). The CDR3 extends over 16 amino acids. The trim removed 5 bases at V and 3 bases at J, leaving 12 bases unmatched. CDR3 nucleotide sequence: TGCAGTGCTCCTTCTTTGGCGGGGGGGCAAACAGATACGCAGTATTTT. Its protein product is CSAPSLAGGQTDTQYF.

This chain connects TRBV18 to TRBJ2-7; 11 nucleotides align to TRBD1. This CDR3 spans 15 amino acids. CDR1 KGHSH and CDR2 LQKENI come from the germline V gene. Trimming at V came to 6 bases and at J to 2 bases, leaving 6 bases not matched to a gene. The CDR3: CASSAPGQGAYEQYV. CDR3 coding DNA: TGTGCCAGCTCCGCCCCGGGACAGGGGGCCTACGAGCAGTACGTC.

The V gene is TRBV29-1, the J gene TRBJ1-2; D is ambiguous. Trimming left V 0 bases short and J 6 bases short, with 14 bases between. The CDR3 extends over 14 amino acids. Germline V gene lookup returns CDR1 SQVTM and CDR2 ANQGSEA. CDR3 region: CSVEDPRQSHGYTF. The CDR3 nucleotides are TGCAGCGTTGAAGATCCCCGACAATCCCATGGCTACACCTTC.

The table lists this clonotype with a few counts. The chain couples TRBV6-6 to TRBJ2-5; D is perhaps TRBD1 (5 bases). Germline loops: CDR1 MNHNY, CDR2 SVGAGI (reference sequence). This CDR3 comprises 15 residues. Trimming removed 4 bases at V and 1 base at J, with 13 bases between. The CDR3 DNA sequence: TGTGCCAGCAGTTTCTTCTTGGGGCCCCAAGAGACCCAGTACTTC. Its translation is CASSFFLGPQETQYF.

This clonotype has only a few counts. The rearrangement joins TRBV29-1 to TRBJ1-2, with a possible D match to TRBD1 (5 bases). Germline V gene lookup returns CDR1 SQVTM and CDR2 ANQGSEA. The CDR3 contains 12 residues. Trimming cost V 3 bases and J 8 bases, with 13 bases left between them. Here the CDR3 reads CSVEVRDRGYTF. CDR3 in DNA: TGCAGCGTTGAGGTCAGGGACCGGGGCTACACCTTC.

This chain links TRBV13 with TRBJ2-5; D perhaps matches TRBD2 (5 bases). This CDR3 spans 13 amino acids. CDR1 and CDR2 from the germline V gene are PRHDT and FYEKMQ (reference sequence). Trimming removed 7 bases from V and 5 bases from J, with 14 bases in between. This CDR3 reads CASNSGLRETQYF. CDR3 nucleotide sequence: TGTGCCAGCAATTCGGGATTACGGGAGACCCAGTACTTC.

The CDR3 is CASSLDRFYEQYF. CDR3 nucleotide sequence: TGTGCCAGCAGCTTAGACAGATTCTACGAGCAGTACTTC. The rearrangement joins TRBV7-9 to TRBJ2-7; no firm D call. V lost 1 base and J 3 bases, leaving 7 bases between the germline ends. From germline, CDR1 is SEHNR and CDR2 FQNEAQ (reference sequence). The CDR3 loop spans 13 amino acids. The whole variable domain, remainder taken from reference TRBV7-9 and TRBJ2-7, is DTGVSQNPRHKITKRGQNVTFRCDPISEHNRLYWYRQTLGQGPEFLTYFQNEAQLEKSRLLSDRFSAERPKGSFSTLEIQRTEQGDSAMYLCASSLDRFYEQYFGPGTRLTVT.

In this sample, this clonotype turned up a few times. This chain links TRBV5-4 with TRBJ1-2; TRBD1 matches at 10 bases. Germline lookup yields CDR1 SGHNT and CDR2 YYREEE (reference sequence). This CDR3 comprises 14 residues. V was clipped by 3 bases and J by 4 bases; unmatched bases: 3. CDR3 nucleotides: TGTGCCAGCAGCTGGACAGGGGGTCCCTATGGCTACACCTTC. Its translation: CASSWTGGPYGYTF.

V is TRBV7-8 and J is TRBJ2-2; maybe TRBD1 (6 bases). The CDR3 contains 15 residues. In germline, CDR1 is SGHVS, CDR2 FQNEAQ. V lost 0 bases, J lost 7 bases, and 12 bases lay in between. The CDR3 DNA is TGTGCCAGCAGCTTAGCCCCAGGGGCTATCGGGGAGCTGTTTTTT. It encodes CASSLAPGAIGELFF.

This clonotype was counted between two and nine times. The genes are TRBV5-1 and TRBJ1-4; tentatively, D is TRBD1 (5 bases). CDR3 length: 15 amino acids. Looked up from germline, CDR1 is SGHRS and CDR2 is YFSETQ. V shed 5 bases and J shed 6 bases, with 17 bases lying between them. In nucleotides, the CDR3 is TGCGCCAGCAGATGGGACGGACGAGAGTATGAAAAACTGTTTTTT. This translates into CASRWDGREYEKLFF.

The chain links TRBV28 to TRBJ1-2, with a weak D call TRBD1 (5 bases). V was pared by 5 bases and J by 9 bases, with 22 bases between. The CDR3 contains 15 residues. Per germline, CDR1 MDHEN and CDR2 SYDVKM. The CDR3: CASSPTGTFWHSYTF. The CDR3 bases are TGTGCCAGCAGTCCAACCGGGACCTTCTGGCATAGCTACACCTTC.

This clonotype was detected a few times. This sequence joins TRBV12-5 and TRBJ2-1; 14 positions agree with TRBD2. Per the germline V gene, CDR1 is LGHNT and CDR2 is FRNRAP. Losses at the gene ends were 0 bases for V and 4 bases for J; bases not matched to a gene: 2. The CDR3 runs 17 residues. CDR3 coding DNA: TGTGCTAGTGGTTTGGTGGGACTAGCGGGAGATTACAATGAGCAGTTCTTC. This encodes CASGLVGLAGDYNEQFF.

This clonotype has only a few counts. The rearrangement uses TRBV29-1 and TRBJ2-1; 7 nucleotides line up with TRBD2. V lost 7 bases, J lost 5 bases, and 11 bases stayed unmatched. CDR3 size: 14 residues. Germline values: CDR1 SQVTM, CDR2 ANQGSEA. Here the CDR3 reads CSAPDSAGNNEQFF. In DNA, the CDR3 is TGCAGCGCCCCGGATTCAGCGGGGAACAATGAGCAGTTCTTC.

The count of this clonotype is one. A much more abundant neighbour one base away suggests this may be a read error. Because it lacks the conserved phenylalanine or tryptophan at the end, this CDR3 is likely a read error. The chain uses TRBV4-2 and TRBJ2-3, with 11 bases fitting TRBD2. This CDR3 is 18 amino acids long. Germline V lookup: CDR1 LGHNA, CDR2 YNFKEQ. V shed 4 bases, J shed 2 bases, and the junction held 11 bases outside the gene matches. CDR3 sequence (DNA): TGTGCCAGCAGCCTCCAGGCTAGCGGGGGGCGAGACACAGATACGCAGTATCTT. Its protein product is CASSLQASGGRDTDTQYL.

The CDR3 DNA follows: TGTGCCAGCAGTTTGCGGGGGAGGGGGAGCTCCTACAATGAGCAGTTCTTC. It yields the protein CASSLRGRGSSYNEQFF. The chain links TRBV2 to TRBJ2-7; a weak D match, TRBD2 (7 bases). The J call may be in error: the DNA end matches TRBJ2-1 better. This CDR3 contains 17 residues. Germline-derived CDR1 and CDR2 are SNHLY and FYNNEI.

The chain joins TRBV6-6 to TRBJ2-1; tentative D call: TRBD1 (5 bases). The J call is in doubt because the DNA end fits TRBJ2-7 better. The CDR3 sequence is 13 residues long. Germline V gene data show CDR1 as MNHNY and CDR2 as SVGAGI (reference sequence). Written as DNA, the CDR3 is TGTGCCAGCAGTTTGTTCAGGGAAGGCGAGCAGTACGTC. Translating it yields CASSLFREGEQYV.